This TCR beta chain emerged from a study of beta chain features in type 1 diabetes. Sequenced material consisted of expressed TCRB transcripts (all of the isolated RNA was reverse transcribed). This table comes from immunoSEQ multiplex PCR, and its TCRdb copy is limited to in-frame clones, with some not included. The sample records roughly 230,000 clones, roughly 9.6% being singletons. Per the germline V gene, CDR1 is SGHRS and CDR2 is YFSETQ. The CDR3 length is 15 residues. The J segment lost 4 bases and the V segment lost 0 bases, leaving 4 bases of the junction unmatched. A word on this clone: Its specificity is not known.

Study findings and constraints: Equally in patients and controls, shorter templates might have been favored by PCR. Among type 1 diabetes patients, VDJ junctions had fewer insertions and more deletions.

The chain combines TRBV5-1 with TRBJ1-5; 7 bases align to TRBD1. The receptor was derived from a woman under 30 in good health. Sequenced material: naive CD4+ T cells from blood. CDR3 DNA: TGCGCCAGCAGCTTGGCAGGACAGGAGAATCAGCCCCAGCATTTT. Translating gives CASSLAGQENQPQHF.